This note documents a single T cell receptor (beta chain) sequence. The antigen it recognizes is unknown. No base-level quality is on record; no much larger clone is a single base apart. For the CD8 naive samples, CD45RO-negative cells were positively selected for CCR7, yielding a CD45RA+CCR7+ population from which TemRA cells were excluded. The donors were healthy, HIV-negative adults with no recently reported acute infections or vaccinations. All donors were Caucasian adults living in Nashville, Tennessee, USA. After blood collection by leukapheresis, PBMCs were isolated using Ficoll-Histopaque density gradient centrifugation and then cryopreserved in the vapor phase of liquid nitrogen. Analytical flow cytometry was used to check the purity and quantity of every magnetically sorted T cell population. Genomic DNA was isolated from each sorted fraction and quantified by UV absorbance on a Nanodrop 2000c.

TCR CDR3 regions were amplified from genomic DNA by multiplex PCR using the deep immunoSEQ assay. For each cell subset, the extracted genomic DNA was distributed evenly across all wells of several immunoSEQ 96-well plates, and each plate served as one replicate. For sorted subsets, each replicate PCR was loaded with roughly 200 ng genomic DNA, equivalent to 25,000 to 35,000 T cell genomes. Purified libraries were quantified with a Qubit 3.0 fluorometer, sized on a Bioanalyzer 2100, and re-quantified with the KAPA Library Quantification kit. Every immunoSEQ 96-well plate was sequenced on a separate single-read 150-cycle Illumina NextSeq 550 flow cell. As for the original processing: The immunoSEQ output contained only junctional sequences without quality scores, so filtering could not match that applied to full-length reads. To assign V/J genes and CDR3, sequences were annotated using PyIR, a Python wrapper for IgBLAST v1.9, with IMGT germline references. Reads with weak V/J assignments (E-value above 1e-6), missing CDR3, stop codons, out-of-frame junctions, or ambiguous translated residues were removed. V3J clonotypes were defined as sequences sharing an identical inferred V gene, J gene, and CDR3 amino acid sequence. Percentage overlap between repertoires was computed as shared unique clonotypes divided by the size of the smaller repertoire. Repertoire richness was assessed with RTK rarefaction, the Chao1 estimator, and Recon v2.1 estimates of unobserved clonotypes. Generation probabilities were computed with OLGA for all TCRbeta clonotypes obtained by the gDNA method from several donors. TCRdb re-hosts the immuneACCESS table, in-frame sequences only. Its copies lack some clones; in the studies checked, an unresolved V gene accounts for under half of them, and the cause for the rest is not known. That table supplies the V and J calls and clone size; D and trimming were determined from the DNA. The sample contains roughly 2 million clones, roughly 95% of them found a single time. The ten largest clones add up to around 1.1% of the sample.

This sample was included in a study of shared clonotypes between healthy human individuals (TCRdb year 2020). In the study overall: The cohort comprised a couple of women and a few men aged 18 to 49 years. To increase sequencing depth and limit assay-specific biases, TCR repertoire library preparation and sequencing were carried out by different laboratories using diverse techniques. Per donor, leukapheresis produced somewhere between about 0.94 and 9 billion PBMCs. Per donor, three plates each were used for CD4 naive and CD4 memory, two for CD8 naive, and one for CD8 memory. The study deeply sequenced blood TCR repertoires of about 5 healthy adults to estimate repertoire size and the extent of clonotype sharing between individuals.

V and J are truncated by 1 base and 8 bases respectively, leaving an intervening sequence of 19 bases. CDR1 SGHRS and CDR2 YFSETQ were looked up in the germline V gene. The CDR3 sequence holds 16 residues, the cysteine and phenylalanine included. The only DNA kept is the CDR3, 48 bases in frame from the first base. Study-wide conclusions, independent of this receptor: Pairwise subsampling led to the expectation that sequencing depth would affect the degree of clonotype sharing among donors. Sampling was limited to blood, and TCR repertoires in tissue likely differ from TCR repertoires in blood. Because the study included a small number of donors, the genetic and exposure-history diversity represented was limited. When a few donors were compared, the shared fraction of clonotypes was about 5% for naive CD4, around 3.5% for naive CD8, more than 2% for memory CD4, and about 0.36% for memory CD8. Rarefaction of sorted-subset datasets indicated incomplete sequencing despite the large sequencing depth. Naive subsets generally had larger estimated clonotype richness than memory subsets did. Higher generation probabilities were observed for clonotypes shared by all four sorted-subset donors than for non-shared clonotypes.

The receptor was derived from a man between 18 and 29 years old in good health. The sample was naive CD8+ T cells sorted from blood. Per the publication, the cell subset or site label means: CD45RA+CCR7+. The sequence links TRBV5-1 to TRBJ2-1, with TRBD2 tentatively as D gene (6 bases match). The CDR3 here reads CASSLPGGTSEDEQFF. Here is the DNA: TGCGCCAGCAGCTTGCCGGGCGGGACCTCTGAGGATGAGCAGTTCTTC. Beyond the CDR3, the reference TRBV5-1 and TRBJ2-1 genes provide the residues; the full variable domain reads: KAGVTQTPRYLIKTRGQQVTLSCSPISGHRSVSWYQQTPGQGLQFLFEYFSETQRNKGNFPGRFSGRQFSNSRSEMNVSTLELGDSALYLCASSLPGGTSEDEQFFGPGTRLTVL.